This T cell receptor (beta chain) emerged from a study of T cell responses to AZD1222 COVID-19 vaccine. Clones were sequenced by immunoSEQ multiplex PCR, and TCRdb holds only the in-frame ones, with some missing. This table has about 120,000 clones, 85% to 90% appearing once. The J segment lost 4 bases and the V segment lost 4 bases, leaving 3 bases of the junction unmatched. This CDR3 is 13 amino acids long. Germline CDR1 SGHNT, CDR2 YYREEE (reference sequence). The J gene is TRBJ1-2, the V gene TRBV5-4; 8 nucleotides match TRBD1. The source of this sequence is an adult in good health. The input for sequencing was peripheral blood, taken on day 0 of AZD1222 vaccination. The CDR3 nucleotides read TGTGCCAGCAGCGCCGACAGGGGCTATGGCTACACCTTC. This gives the protein CASSADRGYGYTF.